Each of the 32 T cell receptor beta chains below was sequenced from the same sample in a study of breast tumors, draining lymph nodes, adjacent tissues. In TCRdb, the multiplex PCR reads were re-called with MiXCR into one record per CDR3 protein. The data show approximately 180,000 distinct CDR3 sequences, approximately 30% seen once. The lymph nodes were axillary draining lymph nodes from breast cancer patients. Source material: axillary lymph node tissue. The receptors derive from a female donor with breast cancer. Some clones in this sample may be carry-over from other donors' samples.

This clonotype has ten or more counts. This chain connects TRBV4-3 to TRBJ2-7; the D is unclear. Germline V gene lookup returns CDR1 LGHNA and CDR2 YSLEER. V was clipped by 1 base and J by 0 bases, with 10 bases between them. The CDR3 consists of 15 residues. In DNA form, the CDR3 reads TGCGCCAGCAGCCAAGTGGCGGAGAGCTCCTACGAGCAGTACTTC. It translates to CASSQVAESSYEQYF.

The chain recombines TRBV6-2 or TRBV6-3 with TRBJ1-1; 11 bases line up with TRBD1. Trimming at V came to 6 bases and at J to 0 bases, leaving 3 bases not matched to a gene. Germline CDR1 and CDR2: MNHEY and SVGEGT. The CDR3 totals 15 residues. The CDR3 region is CASRWTGGLNTEAFF. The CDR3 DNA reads TGTGCCAGCAGGTGGACAGGGGGCCTGAACACTGAAGCTTTCTTT.

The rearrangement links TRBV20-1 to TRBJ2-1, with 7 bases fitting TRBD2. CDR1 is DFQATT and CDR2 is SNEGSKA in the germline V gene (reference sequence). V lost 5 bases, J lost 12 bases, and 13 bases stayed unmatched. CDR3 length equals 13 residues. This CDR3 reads CSAAVGGEDTQFF. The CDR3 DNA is TGCAGTGCTGCCGTGGGGGGGGAGGATACGCAGTTCTTC.

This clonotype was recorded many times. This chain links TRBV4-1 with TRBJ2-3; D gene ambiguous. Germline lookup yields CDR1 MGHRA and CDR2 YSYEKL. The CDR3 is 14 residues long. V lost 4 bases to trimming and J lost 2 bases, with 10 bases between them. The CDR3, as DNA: TGCGCCAGCAGCCCCAGCCACCCCACAGATACGCAGTATTTT. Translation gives CASSPSHPTDTQYF.

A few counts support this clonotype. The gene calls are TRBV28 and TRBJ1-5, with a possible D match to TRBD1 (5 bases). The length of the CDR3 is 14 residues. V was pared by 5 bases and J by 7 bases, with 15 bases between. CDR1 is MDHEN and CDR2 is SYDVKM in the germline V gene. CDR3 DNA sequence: TGTGCCAGCAGTCCCCTGGGGGGAGGCCAGCCCCAGCATTTT. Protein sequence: CASSPLGGGQPQHF.

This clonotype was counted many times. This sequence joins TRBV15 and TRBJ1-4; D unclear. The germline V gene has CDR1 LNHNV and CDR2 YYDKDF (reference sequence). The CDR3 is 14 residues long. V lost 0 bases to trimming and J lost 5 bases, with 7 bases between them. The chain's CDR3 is CATSRDPRNEKLFF. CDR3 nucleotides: TGTGCCACCAGCAGAGATCCGAGGAATGAAAAACTGTTTTTT.

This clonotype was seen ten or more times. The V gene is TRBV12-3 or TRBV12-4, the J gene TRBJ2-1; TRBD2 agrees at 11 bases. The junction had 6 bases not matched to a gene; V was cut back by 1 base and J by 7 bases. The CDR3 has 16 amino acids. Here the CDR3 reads CASSLVRLAGGNEQFF. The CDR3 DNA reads TGTGCCAGCAGTTTAGTCAGGCTAGCGGGAGGAAATGAGCAGTTCTTC.

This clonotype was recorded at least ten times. The DNA of the CDR3 is TGTGCCAGCAGTCCCCAACTAGCGGGGGGGCCTAGGATAGCAGATACGCAGTATTTT. It encodes CASSPQLAGGPRIADTQYF. V and J are TRBV6-4 and TRBJ2-3; TRBD2 agrees at 13 bases. CDR3 length equals 19 residues. The ends lost 5 bases at V and 4 bases at J; junction bases unmatched: 15. Germline lookup yields CDR1 MRHNA and CDR2 SNTAGT.

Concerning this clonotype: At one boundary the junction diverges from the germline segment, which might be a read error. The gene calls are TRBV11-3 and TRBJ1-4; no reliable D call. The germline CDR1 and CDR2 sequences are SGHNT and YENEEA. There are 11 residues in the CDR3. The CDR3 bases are TGTGCCGGCAGCCATGCCCTAAACCCGTTTTTT. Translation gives CAGSHALNPFF.

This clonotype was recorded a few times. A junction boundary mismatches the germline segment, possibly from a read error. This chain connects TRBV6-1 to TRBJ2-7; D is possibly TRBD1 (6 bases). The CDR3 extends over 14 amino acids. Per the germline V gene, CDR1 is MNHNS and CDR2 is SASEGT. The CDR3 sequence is CASSQAVEQGEQYF. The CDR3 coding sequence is TGTGCCAGCAGTCAAGCGGTCGAACAGGGCGAGCAGTACTTC.

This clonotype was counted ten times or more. CDR3 amino acids: CASTSSFNQPQHF. For the CDR3, the DNA is TGTGCCAGCACCAGCAGTTTCAATCAGCCCCAGCATTTT. This chain joins TRBV7-2 and TRBJ1-5; no definite D call. V shed 7 bases and J shed 3 bases, with 10 bases lying between them. CDR1 is SGHTA, CDR2 FQGNSA, per germline. CDR3 length: 13 amino acids.

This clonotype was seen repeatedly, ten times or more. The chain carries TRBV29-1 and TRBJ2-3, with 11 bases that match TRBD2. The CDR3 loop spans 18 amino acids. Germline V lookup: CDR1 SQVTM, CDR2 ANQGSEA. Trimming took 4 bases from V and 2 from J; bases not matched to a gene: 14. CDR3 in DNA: TGCAGCGTTGGCTTCCTAGCGGGGGGCCAAAGAGTCACAGATACGCAGTATTTT. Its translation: CSVGFLAGGQRVTDTQYF.

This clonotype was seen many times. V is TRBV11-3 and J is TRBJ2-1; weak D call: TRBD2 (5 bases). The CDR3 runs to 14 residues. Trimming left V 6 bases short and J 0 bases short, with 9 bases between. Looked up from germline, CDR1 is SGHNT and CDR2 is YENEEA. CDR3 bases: TGTGCCAGCAGTCGGGATAGCTCCTACAATGAGCAGTTCTTC. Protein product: CASSRDSSYNEQFF.

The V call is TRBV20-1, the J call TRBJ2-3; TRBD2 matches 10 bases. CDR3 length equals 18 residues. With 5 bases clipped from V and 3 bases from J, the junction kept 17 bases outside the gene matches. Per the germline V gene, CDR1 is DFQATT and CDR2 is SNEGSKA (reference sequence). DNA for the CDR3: TGCAGTGCTCAATCGGGGCTAGCGGGGGAGCGGGTTACAGATACGCAGTATTTT. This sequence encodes CSAQSGLAGERVTDTQYF.

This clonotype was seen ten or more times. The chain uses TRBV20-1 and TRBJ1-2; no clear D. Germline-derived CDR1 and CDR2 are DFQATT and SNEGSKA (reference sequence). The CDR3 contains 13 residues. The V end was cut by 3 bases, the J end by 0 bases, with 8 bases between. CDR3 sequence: CSASGQPNYGYTF. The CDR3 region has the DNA TGCAGTGCTAGTGGGCAGCCTAACTATGGCTACACCTTC.

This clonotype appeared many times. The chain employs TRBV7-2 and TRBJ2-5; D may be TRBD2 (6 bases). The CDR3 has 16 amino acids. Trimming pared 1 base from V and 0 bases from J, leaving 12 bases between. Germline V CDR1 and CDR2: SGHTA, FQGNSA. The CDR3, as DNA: TGTGCCAGCAGCTTAGGGACTATCCTGTACCAAGAGACCCAGTACTTC. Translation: CASSLGTILYQETQYF.

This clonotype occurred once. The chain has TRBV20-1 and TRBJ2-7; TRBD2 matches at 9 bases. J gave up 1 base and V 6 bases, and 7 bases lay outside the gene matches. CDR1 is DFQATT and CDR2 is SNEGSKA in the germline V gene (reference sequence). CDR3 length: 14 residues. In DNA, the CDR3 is TGCAGTGCCCAACTAGCGGGTTCATCCTACGAGCAGTACTTC. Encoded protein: CSAQLAGSSYEQYF.

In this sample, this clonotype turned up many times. The CDR3 nucleotides are TGCAGTGCTAGAACCGCCCAGGGGAGTGGCCAGTACTTC. This codes for CSARTAQGSGQYF. The chain uses TRBV20-1 and TRBJ2-4, with a tentative D call TRBD1 (6 bases). This CDR3 spans 13 amino acids. Trimming left V 2 bases short and J 13 bases short, with 18 bases between. In germline, CDR1 is DFQATT, CDR2 SNEGSKA (reference sequence).

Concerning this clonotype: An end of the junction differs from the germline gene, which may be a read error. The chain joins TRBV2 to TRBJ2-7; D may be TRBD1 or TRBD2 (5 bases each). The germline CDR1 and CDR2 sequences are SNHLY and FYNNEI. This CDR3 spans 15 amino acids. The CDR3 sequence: CASSEEVSGRYEQHF. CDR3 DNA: TGTGCCAGCAGTGAAGAGGTGTCGGGGCGCTACGAGCAGCACTTC.

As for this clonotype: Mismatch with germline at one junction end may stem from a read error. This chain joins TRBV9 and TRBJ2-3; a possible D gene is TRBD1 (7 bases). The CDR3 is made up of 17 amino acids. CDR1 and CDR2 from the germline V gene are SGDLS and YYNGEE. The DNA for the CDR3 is TGTGCCAGCAGCGTAGGGTACAGTGGGCGCGGGACAGATGCGCAGTATTTT. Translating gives CASSVGYSGRGTDAQYF.

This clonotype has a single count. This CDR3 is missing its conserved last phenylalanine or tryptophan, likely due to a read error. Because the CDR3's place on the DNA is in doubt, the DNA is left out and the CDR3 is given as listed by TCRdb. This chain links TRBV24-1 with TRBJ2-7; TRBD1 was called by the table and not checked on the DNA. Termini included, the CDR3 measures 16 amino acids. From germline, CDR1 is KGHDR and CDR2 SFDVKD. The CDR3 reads CATSDLPDRGNSSSTS.

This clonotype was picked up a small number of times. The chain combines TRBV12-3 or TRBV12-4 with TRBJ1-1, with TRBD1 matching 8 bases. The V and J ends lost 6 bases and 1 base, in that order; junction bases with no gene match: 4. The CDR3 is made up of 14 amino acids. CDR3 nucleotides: TGTGCCAGCAGAGACAGGGGAAAGAACACTGAAGCTTTCTTT. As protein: CASRDRGKNTEAFF.

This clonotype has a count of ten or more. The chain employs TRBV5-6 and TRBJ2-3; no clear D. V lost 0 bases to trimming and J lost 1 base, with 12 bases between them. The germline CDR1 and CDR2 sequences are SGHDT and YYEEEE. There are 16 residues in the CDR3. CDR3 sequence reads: CASSLEPRRGTDTQYF. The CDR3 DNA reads TGTGCCAGCAGCTTGGAGCCTAGACGGGGCACAGATACGCAGTATTTT.

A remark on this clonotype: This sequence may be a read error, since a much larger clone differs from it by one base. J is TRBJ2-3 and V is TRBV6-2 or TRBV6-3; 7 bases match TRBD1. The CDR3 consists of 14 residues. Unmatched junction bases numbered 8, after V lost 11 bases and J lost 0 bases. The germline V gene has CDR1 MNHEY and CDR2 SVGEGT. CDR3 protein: CAAEDRESTDTQYF. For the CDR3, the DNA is TGTGCCGCCGAAGACAGGGAGAGCACAGATACGCAGTATTTT.

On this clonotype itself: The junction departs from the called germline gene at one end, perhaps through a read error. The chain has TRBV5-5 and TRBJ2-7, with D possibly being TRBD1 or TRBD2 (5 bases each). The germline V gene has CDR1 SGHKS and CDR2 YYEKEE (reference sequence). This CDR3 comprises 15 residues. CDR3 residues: CASGFSGATSYEQYF. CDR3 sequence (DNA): TGTGCCAGCGGCTTCTCCGGGGCGACCTCCTACGAGCAGTACTTC.

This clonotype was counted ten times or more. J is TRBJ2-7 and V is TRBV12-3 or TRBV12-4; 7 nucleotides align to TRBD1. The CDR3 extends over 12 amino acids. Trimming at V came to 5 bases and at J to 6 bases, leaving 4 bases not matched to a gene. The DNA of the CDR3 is TGTGCCAGCAGTGGACAGGCGGGCGAGCAGTACTTC. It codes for CASSGQAGEQYF.

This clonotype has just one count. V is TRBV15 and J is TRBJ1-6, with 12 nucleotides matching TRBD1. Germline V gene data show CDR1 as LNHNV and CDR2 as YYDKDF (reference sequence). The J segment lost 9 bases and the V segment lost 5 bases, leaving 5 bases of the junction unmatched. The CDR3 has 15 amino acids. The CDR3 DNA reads TGTGCCACCAGCCCCGGGACAGGGGGCAGTTCACCCCTCCACTTT. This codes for CATSPGTGGSSPLHF.

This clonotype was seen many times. This chain's CDR3 is CASSLTGDSYEQYF. The CDR3 nucleotides read TGCGCCAGCAGCTTAACAGGGGACTCCTACGAGCAGTACTTC. This chain uses TRBV5-1 with TRBJ2-7, with 7 positions matching TRBD1. Losses at the gene ends were 2 bases for V and 0 bases for J; bases not matched to a gene: 2. The CDR3 has 14 amino acids. Germline V gene data show CDR1 as SGHRS and CDR2 as YFSETQ. Using reference TRBV5-1 and TRBJ2-7 for the parts outside the CDR3, the full variable domain is KAGVTQTPRYLIKTRGQQVTLSCSPISGHRSVSWYQQTPGQGLQFLFEYFSETQRNKGNFPGRFSGRQFSNSRSEMNVSTLELGDSALYLCASSLTGDSYEQYFGPGTRLTVT.

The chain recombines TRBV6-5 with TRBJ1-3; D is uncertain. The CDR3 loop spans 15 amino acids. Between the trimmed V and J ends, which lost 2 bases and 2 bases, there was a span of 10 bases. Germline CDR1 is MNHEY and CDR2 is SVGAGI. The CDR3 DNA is TGTGCCAGCAGTTACGACGCTCAGGCTGGAAACACCATATATTTT. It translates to CASSYDAQAGNTIYF.

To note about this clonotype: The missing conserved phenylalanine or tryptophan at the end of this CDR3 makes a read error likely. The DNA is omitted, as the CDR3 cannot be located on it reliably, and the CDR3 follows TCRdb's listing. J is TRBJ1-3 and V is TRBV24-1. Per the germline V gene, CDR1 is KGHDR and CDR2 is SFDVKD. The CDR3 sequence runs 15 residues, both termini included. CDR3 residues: CATSDKRRGGRSYEQ.

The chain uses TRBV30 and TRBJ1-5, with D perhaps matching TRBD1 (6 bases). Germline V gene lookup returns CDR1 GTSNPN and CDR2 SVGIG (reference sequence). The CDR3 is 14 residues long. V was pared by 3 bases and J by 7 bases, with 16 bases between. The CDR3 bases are TGTGCCTGGAGAGGGGGGGGGCTCGGACAGCCCCAGCATTTT. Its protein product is CAWRGGGLGQPQHF.

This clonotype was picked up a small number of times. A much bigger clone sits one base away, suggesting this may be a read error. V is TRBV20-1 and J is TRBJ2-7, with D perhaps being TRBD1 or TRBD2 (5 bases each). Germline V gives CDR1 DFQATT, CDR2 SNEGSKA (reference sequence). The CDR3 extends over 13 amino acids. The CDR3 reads CSAWGTDPYEQYF. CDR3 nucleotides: TGCAGCGCTTGGGGGACCGACCCCTACGAGCAGTACTTC.